This T cell receptor (beta chain) came from a study of T cell changes during pregnancy in multiple sclerosis. Germline V gene lookup returns CDR1 SGHTS and CDR2 YDEGEE. This CDR3 has 17 residues. Unmatched junction bases numbered 9, after V lost 0 bases and J lost 3 bases. This table comes from immunoSEQ multiplex PCR, and its TCRdb copy is limited to in-frame clones, with some not included. Among 80,000 to 95,000 clones, roughly 93% were seen once, and the ten largest hold 1.2% to 1.5%. This clonotype was sampled from a female donor in good health, enrolled as a control in a pregnancy study. V gene TRBV5-8 combines with J gene TRBJ2-1; 7 positions agree with TRBD1. The sequencing here drew on peripheral blood, taken in the third trimester of pregnancy. The CDR3 is CASSLVGGTENYNEQFF. CDR3 sequence (DNA): TGTGCCAGCAGCTTGGTTGGTGGGACAGAAAACTACAATGAGCAGTTCTTC.